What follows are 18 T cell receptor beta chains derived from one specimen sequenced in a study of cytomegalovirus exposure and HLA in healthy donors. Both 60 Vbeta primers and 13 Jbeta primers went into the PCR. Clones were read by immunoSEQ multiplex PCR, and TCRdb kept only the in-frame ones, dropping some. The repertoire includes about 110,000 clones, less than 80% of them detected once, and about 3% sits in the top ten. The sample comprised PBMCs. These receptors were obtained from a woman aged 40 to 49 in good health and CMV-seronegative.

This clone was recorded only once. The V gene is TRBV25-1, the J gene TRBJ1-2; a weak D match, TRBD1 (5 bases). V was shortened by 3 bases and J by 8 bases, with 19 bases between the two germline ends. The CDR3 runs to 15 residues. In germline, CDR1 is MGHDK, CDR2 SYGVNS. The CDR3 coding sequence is TGTGCCAGCAGTGATGTTAAGGGGCGGGAATACGGCTACACCTTC. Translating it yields CASSDVKGREYGYTF.

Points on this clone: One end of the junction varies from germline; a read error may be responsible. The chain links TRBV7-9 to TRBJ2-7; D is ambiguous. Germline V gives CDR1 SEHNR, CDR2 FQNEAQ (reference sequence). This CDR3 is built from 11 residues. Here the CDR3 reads CSSSSTYEQYF. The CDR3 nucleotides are TGTTCCAGCAGTTCTACCTACGAGCAGTACTTC.

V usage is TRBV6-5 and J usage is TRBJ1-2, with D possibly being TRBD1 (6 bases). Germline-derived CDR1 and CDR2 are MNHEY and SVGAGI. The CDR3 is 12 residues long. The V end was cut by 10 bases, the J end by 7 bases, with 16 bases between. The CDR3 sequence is CATSELQGGYTF. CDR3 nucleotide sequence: TGTGCCACCTCCGAATTACAGGGTGGCTACACCTTC.

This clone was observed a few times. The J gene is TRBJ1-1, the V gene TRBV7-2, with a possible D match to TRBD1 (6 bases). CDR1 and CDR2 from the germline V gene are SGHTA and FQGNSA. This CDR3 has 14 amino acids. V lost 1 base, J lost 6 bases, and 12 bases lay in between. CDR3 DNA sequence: TGTGCCAGCAGCTTAGGGCAGGGGTTCGCTGAAGCTTTCTTT. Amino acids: CASSLGQGFAEAFF. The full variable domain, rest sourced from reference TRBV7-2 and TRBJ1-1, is GAGVSQSPSNKVTEKGKDVELRCDPISGHTALYWYRQSLGQGLEFLIYFQGNSAPDKSGLPSDRFSAERTGGSVSTLTIQRTQQEDSAVYLCASSLGQGFAEAFFGQGTRLTVV.

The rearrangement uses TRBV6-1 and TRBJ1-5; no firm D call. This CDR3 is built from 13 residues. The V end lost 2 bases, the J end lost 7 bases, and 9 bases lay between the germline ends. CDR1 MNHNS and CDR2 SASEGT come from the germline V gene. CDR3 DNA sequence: TGTGCCAGCAGTGAAAGCTCTCTGCAGCCCCAGCATTTT. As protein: CASSESSLQPQHF.

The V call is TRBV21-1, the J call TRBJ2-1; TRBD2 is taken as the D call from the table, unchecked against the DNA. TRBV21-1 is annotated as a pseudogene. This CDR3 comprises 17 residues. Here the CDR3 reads CASSNRTSGTGENAQFF. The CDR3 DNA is TGTGCCAGCAGCAATCGTACTAGCGGGACGGGAGAGAATGCGCAGTTCTTC.

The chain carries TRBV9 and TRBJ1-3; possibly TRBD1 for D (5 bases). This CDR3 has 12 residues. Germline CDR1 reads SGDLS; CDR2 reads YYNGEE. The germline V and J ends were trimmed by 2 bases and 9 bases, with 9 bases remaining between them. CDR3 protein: CASSVGGSTIYF. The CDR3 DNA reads TGTGCCAGCAGCGTTGGGGGGAGCACCATATATTTT.

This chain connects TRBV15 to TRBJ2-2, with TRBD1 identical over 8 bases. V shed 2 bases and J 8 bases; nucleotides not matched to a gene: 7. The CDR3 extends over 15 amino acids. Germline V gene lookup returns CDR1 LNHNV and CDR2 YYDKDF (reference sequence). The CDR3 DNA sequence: TGTGCCACCAGCAGACAGGGGGCGCAACCTGGGGAGCTGTTTTTT. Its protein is CATSRQGAQPGELFF.

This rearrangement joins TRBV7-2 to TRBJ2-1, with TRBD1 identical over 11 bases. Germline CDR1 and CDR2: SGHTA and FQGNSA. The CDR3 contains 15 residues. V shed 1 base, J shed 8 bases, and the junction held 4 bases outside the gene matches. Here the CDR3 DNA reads TGTGCCAGCAGCTTAGGGGACAGGGGGACGGATGAGCAGTTCTTC. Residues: CASSLGDRGTDEQFF.

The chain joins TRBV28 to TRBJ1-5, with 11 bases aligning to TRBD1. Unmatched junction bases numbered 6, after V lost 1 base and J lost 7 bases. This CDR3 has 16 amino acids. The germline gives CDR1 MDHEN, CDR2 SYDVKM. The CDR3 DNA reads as TGTGCCAGCAGTTTATTCGGACAGGGGGCGAGACAGCCCCAGCATTTT. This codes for CASSLFGQGARQPQHF.

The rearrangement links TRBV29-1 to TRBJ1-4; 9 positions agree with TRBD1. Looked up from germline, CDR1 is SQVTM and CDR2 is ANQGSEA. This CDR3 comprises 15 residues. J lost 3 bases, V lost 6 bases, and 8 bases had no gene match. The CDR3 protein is CSVKDRGEPNEKLFF. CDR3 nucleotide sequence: TGCAGCGTAAAGGACAGGGGTGAACCTAATGAAAAACTGTTTTTT.

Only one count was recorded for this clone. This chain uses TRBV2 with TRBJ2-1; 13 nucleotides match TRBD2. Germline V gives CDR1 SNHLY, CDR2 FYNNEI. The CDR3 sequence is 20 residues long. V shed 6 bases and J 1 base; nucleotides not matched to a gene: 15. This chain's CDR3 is CASSGSTSGRAAGSYNEQFF. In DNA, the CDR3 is TGTGCCAGCAGCGGGAGCACTAGCGGGAGGGCCGCCGGTTCCTACAATGAGCAGTTCTTC. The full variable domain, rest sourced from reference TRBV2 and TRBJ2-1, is EPEVTQTPSHQVTQMGQEVILRCVPISNHLYFYWYRQILGQKVEFLVSFYNNEISEKSEIFDDQFSVERPDGSNFTLKIRSTKLEDSAMYFCASSGSTSGRAAGSYNEQFFGPGTRLTVL.

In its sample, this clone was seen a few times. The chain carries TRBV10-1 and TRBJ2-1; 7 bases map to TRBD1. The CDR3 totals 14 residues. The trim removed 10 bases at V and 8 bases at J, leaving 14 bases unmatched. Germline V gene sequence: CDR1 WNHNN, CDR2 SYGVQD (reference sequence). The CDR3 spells CANTTGSSDDEQFF. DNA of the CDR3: TGCGCCAACACGACAGGGTCATCGGATGATGAGCAGTTCTTC.

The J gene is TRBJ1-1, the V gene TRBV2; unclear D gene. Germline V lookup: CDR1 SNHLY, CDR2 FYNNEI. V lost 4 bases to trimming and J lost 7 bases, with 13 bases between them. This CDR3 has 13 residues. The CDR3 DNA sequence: TGTGCCAGCAGTGTTGGGCCTTTTGGTGAAGCTTTCTTT. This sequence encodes CASSVGPFGEAFF. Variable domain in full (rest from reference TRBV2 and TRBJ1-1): EPEVTQTPSHQVTQMGQEVILRCVPISNHLYFYWYRQILGQKVEFLVSFYNNEISEKSEIFDDQFSVERPDGSNFTLKIRSTKLEDSAMYFCASSVGPFGEAFFGQGTRLTVV.

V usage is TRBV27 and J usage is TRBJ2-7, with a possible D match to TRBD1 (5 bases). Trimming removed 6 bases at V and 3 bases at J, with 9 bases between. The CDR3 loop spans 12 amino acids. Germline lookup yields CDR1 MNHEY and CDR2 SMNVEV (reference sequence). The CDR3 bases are TGTGCCAGCAGCGCAGGGAACTACGAGCAGTACTTC. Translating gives CASSAGNYEQYF.

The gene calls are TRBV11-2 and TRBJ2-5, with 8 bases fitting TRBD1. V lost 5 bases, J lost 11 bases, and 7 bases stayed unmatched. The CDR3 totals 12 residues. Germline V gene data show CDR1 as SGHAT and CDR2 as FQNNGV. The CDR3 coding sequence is TGTGCCAGCAGCCCAGACAGGGGACTGCAGTACTTC. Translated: CASSPDRGLQYF.

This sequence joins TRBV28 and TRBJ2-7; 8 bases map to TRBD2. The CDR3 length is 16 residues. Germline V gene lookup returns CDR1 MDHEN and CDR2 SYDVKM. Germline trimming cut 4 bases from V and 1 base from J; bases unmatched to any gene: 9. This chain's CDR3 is CASSYAPGTRSYEQYF. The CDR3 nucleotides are TGTGCCAGCAGTTACGCTCCCGGGACTAGATCCTACGAGCAGTACTTC.

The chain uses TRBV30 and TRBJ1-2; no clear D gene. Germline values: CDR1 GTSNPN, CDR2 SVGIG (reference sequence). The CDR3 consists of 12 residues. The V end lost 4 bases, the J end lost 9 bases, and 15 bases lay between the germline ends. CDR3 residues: CAWMENRLSYTF. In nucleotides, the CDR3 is TGTGCCTGGATGGAGAACCGCTTGAGCTACACCTTC.